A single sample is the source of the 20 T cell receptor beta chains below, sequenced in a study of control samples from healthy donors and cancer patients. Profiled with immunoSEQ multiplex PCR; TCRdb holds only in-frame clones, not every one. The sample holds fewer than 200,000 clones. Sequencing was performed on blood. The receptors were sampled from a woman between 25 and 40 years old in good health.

CDR3 DNA sequence: TGTGCCAGCAGCCAAGAAGGGGGTATTGGGACCCAGTACTTC. Protein: CASSQEGGIGTQYF. The chain uses TRBV3-1 (or the pseudogene TRBV3-2) and TRBJ2-5, with D possibly matching TRBD1 (6 bases). The germline V gene has CDR1 LGHDT and CDR2 YNNKEL (reference sequence). Trimming removed 0 bases from V and 7 bases from J, with 12 bases in between. The CDR3 has 14 amino acids.

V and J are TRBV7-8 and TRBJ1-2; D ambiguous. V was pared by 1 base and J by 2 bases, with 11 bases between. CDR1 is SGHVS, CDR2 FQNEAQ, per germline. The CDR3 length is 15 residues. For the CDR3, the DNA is TGTGCCAGCAGCTTAGGGCAGCTTACCAACTATGGCTACACCTTC. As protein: CASSLGQLTNYGYTF.

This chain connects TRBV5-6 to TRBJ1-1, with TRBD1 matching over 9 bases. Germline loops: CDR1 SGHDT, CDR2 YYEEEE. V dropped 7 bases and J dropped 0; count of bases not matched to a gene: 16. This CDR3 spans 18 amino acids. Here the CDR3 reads CASDKQGASIGMNTEAFF. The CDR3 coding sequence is TGTGCCAGCGATAAACAGGGGGCGAGTATCGGCATGAACACTGAAGCTTTCTTT.

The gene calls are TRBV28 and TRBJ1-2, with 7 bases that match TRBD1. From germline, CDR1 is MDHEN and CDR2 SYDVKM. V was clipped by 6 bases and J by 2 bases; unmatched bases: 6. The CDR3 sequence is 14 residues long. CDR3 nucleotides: TGTGCCAGCAGGTCGGGACAGCTAAACTATGGCTACACCTTC. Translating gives CASRSGQLNYGYTF.

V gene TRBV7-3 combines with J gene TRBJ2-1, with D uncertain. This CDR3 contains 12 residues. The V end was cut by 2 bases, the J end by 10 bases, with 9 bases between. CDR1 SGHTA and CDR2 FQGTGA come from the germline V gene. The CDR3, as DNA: TGTGCCAGCAGCTTACAAGGTTACGAGCAGTTCTTC. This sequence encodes CASSLQGYEQFF. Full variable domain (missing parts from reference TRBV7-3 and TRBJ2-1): GAGVSQTPSNKVTEKGKYVELRCDPISGHTALYWYRQSLGQGPEFLIYFQGTGAADDSGLPNDRFFAVRPEGSVSTLKIQRTERGDSAVYLCASSLQGYEQFFGPGTRLTVL.

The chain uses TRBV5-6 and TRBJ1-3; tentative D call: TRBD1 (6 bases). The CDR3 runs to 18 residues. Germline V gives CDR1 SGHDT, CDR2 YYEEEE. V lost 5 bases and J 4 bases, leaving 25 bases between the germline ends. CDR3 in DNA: TGTGCCAGCAGGGACAGAAGCTTACGACTCCCGTCCGGAAACACCATATATTTT. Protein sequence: CASRDRSLRLPSGNTIYF. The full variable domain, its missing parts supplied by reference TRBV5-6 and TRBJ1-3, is DAGVTQSPTHLIKTRGQQVTLRCSPKSGHDTVSWYQQALGQGPQFIFQYYEEEERQRGNFPDRFSGHQFPNYSSELNVNALLLGDSALYLCASRDRSLRLPSGNTIYFGEGSWLTVV.

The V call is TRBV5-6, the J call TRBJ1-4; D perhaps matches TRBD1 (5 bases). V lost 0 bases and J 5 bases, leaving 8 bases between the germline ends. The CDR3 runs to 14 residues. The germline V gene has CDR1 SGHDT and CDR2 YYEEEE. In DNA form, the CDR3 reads TGTGCCAGCAGCTTGGGCAGGGTGAATGAAAAACTGTTTTTT. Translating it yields CASSLGRVNEKLFF.

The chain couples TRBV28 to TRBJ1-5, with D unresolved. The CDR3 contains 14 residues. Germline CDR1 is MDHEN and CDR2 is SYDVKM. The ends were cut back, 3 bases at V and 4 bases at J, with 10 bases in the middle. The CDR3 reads CASSLRLGNQPQHF. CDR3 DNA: TGTGCCAGCAGTTTGCGCCTAGGTAATCAGCCCCAGCATTTT.

As DNA, the CDR3 is TGTGCCAGCAGCCCCGGGACAGGAGGAGGCTACACCTTC. Its protein product is CASSPGTGGGYTF. The chain carries TRBV6-4 and TRBJ1-2, with TRBD1 identical over 8 bases. V trimming: 6 bases; J trimming: 8 bases; junction bases outside the gene matches: 8. The germline V gene has CDR1 MRHNA and CDR2 SNTAGT. CDR3 length: 13 amino acids.

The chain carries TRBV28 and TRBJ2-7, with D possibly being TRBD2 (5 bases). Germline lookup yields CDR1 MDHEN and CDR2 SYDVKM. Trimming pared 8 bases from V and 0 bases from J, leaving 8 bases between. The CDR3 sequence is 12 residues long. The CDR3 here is CASFGSSYEQYF. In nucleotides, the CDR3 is TGTGCCAGCTTTGGGAGCTCCTACGAGCAGTACTTC.

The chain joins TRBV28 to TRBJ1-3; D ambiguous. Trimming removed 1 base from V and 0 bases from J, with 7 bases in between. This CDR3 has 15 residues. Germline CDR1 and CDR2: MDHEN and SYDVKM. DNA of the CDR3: TGTGCCAGCAGTTTATTGCCGGGCTCTGGAAACACCATATATTTT. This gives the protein CASSLLPGSGNTIYF.

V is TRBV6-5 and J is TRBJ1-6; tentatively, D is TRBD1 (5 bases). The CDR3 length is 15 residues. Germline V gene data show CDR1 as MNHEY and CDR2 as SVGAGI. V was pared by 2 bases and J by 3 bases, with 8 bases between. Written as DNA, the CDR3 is TGTGCCAGCAGTTACGGAGGGGTCTATAATTCACCCCTCCACTTT. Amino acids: CASSYGGVYNSPLHF.

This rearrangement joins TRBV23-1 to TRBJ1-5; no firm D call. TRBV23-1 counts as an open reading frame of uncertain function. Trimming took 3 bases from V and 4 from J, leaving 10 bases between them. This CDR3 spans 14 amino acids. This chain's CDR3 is CASSQRARNQPQHF. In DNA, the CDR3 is TGCGCCAGCAGTCAGCGGGCGAGGAATCAGCCCCAGCATTTT.

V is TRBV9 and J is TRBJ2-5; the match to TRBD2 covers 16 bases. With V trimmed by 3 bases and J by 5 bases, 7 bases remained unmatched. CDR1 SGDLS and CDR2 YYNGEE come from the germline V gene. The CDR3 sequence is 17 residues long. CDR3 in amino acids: CASSAGTSGGAGETQYF. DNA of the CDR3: TGTGCCAGCAGCGCCGGGACTAGCGGGGGGGCCGGGGAGACCCAGTACTTC.

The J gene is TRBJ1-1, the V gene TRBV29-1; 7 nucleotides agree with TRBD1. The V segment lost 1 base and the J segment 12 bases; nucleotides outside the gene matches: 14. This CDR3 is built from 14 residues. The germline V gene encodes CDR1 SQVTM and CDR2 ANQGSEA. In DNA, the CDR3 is TGCAGCGTTGAAGGTCAATATTCGGGCAGGGGGACTTTCTTT. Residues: CSVEGQYSGRGTFF.

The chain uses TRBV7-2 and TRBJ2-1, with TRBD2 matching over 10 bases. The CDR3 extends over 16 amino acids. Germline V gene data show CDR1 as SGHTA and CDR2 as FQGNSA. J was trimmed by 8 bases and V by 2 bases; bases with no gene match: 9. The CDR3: CASSLFPLAGGDEQFF. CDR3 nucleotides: TGTGCCAGCAGCTTATTCCCTTTAGCGGGGGGTGATGAGCAGTTCTTC.

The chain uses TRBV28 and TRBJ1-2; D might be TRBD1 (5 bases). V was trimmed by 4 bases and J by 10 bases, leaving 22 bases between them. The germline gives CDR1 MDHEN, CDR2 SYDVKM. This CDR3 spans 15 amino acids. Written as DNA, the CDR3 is TGTGCCAGCAGTTCCCTGCGGGGCGGCGGAAGTGTCTACACCTTC. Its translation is CASSSLRGGGSVYTF.

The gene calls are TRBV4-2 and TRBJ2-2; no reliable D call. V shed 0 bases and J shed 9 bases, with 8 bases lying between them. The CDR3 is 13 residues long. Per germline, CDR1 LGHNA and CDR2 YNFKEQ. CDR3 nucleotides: TGTGCCAGCAGCCAAGATAACGGGCGGGAGCTGTTTTTT. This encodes CASSQDNGRELFF.

CDR3 residues: CASSLLGNEQFF. The CDR3 region has the DNA TGTGCCAGCAGCCTCTTAGGCAATGAGCAGTTCTTC. V and J are TRBV6-5 and TRBJ2-1, with D uncertain. This CDR3 contains 12 residues. Germline-derived CDR1 and CDR2 are MNHEY and SVGAGI. The ends were cut back, 6 bases at V and 6 bases at J, with 9 bases in the middle.

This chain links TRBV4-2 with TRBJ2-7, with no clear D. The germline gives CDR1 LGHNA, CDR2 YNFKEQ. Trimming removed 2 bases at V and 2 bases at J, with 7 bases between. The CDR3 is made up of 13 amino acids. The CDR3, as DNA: TGTGCCAGCAGCCAACTACTAACCTACGAGCAGTACTTC. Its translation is CASSQLLTYEQYF.